The 22 T cell receptor beta chains below were found in one sample sequenced in a study of early T cells in non-severe SARS-CoV-2 infection. TCRdb analysed the 5' RACE reads with MiXCR anew, one entry per CDR3 protein. The data show 50,000 to 60,000 distinct CDR3 sequences, approximately 10% seen once. Material for sequencing was whole blood. Receptor source: an adult who was a healthcare worker with PCR-confirmed SARS-CoV-2 infection or an uninfected control (not recorded which).

The sample holds a few counts of this clonotype. The CDR3 DNA follows: TGTGCCAGTAGTATAGCGGGTCAAAGGGGCAATCAGCCCCAGCATTTT. This sequence encodes CASSIAGQRGNQPQHF. V is TRBV19 and J is TRBJ1-5; D remains ambiguous. The germline V and J ends were trimmed by 1 base and 2 bases, with 12 bases remaining between them. Germline CDR1 LNHDA, CDR2 SQIVND (reference sequence). The CDR3 totals 16 residues.

This clonotype has a count of ten or more. This chain connects TRBV5-5 to TRBJ2-3; D may be TRBD1 (6 bases). V was trimmed by 3 bases and J by 3 bases, leaving 17 bases between them. The CDR3 loop spans 16 amino acids. Germline CDR1 SGHKS, CDR2 YYEKEE (reference sequence). In nucleotides, the CDR3 is TGTGCCAGCAGCTCAGGACAGTCCATCGGGACAGATACGCAGTATTTT. Translation: CASSSGQSIGTDTQYF.

This clonotype was found many times. The chain uses TRBV24-1 and TRBJ2-3; 10 bases match TRBD2. Trimming took 5 bases from V and 3 from J; bases not matched to a gene: 7. Germline CDR1 and CDR2: KGHDR and SFDVKD. The CDR3 length is 16 residues. The CDR3 sequence: CATSVGAGGLTDTQYF. The CDR3 nucleotides are TGTGCCACCAGTGTAGGAGCGGGGGGGCTGACAGATACGCAGTATTTT.

This clonotype was counted many times. The J gene is TRBJ1-1, the V gene TRBV10-3, with D perhaps TRBD1 (5 bases). The germline CDR1 and CDR2 sequences are ENHRY and SYGVKD. With 4 bases removed from V and 3 bases from J, the gap between germline ends came to 12 bases. This CDR3 contains 14 residues. CDR3 DNA sequence: TGTGCCATCAGTGTTTCTTTGGGGGACACTGAAGCTTTCTTT. This gives the protein CAISVSLGDTEAFF.

This clonotype was observed a few times. Here the CDR3 reads CASSLGFYEQYF. The CDR3 DNA follows: TGTGCCAGCAGCTTAGGATTCTACGAGCAGTACTTC. J is TRBJ2-7 and V is TRBV7-8; D is undetermined. The CDR3 contains 12 residues. Germline V CDR1 and CDR2: SGHVS, FQNEAQ. V lost 1 base and J lost 3, with 4 bases in between.

Ten or more counts support this clonotype. The rearrangement joins TRBV10-3 to TRBJ1-6; tentative D call: TRBD1 (6 bases). CDR1 and CDR2 (germline): ENHRY, SYGVKD. This CDR3 is 14 amino acids long. Trimming stripped 6 bases from V and 7 bases from J, with 13 bases between. The CDR3 loop is CAISQQGQNSPLHF. The CDR3 DNA reads as TGTGCCATCAGCCAACAGGGTCAAAATTCACCCCTCCACTTT.

The J gene is TRBJ2-3, the V gene TRBV28; D perhaps matches TRBD2 (5 bases). CDR1 MDHEN and CDR2 SYDVKM come from the germline V gene. The germline V and J ends were trimmed by 6 bases and 5 bases, with 12 bases remaining between them. The CDR3 extends over 13 amino acids. CDR3 coding DNA: TGTGCCAGCAGCGGACCGGGAATAGATACGCAGTATTTT. Protein: CASSGPGIDTQYF.

This clonotype was recorded many times. This chain uses TRBV2 with TRBJ2-7, with D perhaps TRBD1 or TRBD2 (5 bases each). CDR1 is SNHLY, CDR2 FYNNEI, per germline. The CDR3 has 11 residues. V shed 7 bases and J shed 6 bases, with 10 bases lying between them. The CDR3 bases are TGTGCCAGCAAACGGGGCCTCGAGCAGTACTTC. Encoded protein: CASKRGLEQYF. Complete variable domain (other parts from reference TRBV2 and TRBJ2-7): EPEVTQTPSHQVTQMGQEVILRCVPISNHLYFYWYRQILGQKVEFLVSFYNNEISEKSEIFDDQFSVERPDGSNFTLKIRSTKLEDSAMYFCASKRGLEQYFGPGTRLTVT.

This clonotype was found many times. The V gene is TRBV29-1, the J gene TRBJ1-1; a weak D match, TRBD1 (5 bases). Trimming pared 7 bases from V and 1 base from J, leaving 10 bases between. The CDR3 extends over 12 amino acids. Per the germline V gene, CDR1 is SQVTM and CDR2 is ANQGSEA. The CDR3 DNA reads as TGCAGCGCCCAGACAGCGAACACTGAAGCTTTCTTT. Its protein product is CSAQTANTEAFF.

This clonotype was found a few times. J is TRBJ2-3 and V is TRBV25-1; D perhaps matches TRBD2 (5 bases). This CDR3 has 15 amino acids. The germline CDR1 and CDR2 sequences are MGHDK and SYGVNS. V was cut by 2 bases and J by 0 bases, with 9 bases left in between. As DNA, the CDR3 is TGTGCCAGCAGTGAAGCGGGCACTAGCACAGATACGCAGTATTTT. It yields the protein CASSEAGTSTDTQYF.

This clonotype has ten or more counts. This rearrangement joins TRBV27 to TRBJ2-1, with 9 bases lining up with TRBD2. Germline trimming cut 3 bases from V and 8 bases from J; bases unmatched to any gene: 5. The CDR3 contains 14 residues. Germline V gene data show CDR1 as MNHEY and CDR2 as SMNVEV (reference sequence). The CDR3 DNA is TGTGCCAGCAGTTTTCGGCGGGGGGGCCATGAGCAGTTCTTC. It specifies CASSFRRGGHEQFF.

This clonotype was observed a few times. CDR3 in amino acids: CASSRLGTDNEQFF. The CDR3 DNA reads as TGTGCCAGCAGCCGTCTCGGGACAGACAATGAGCAGTTCTTC. This chain connects TRBV14 to TRBJ2-1; 7 bases fit TRBD1. Germline V gene lookup returns CDR1 SGHDN and CDR2 FVKESK. V was pared by 4 bases and J by 5 bases, with 5 bases of the junction left unmatched. CDR3 length equals 14 residues.

This clonotype was found many times. The V and J genes are TRBV3-1 and TRBJ2-7; D is perhaps TRBD2 (7 bases). The CDR3 is 16 amino acids. V lost 3 bases and J 2 bases, leaving 17 bases between the germline ends. CDR1 and CDR2 (germline): LGHDT, YNNKEL (reference sequence). The CDR3 protein is CASSQRWAGAAYEQYF. In DNA, the CDR3 is TGTGCCAGCAGCCAGAGATGGGCGGGGGCCGCCTACGAGCAGTACTTC.

The chain joins TRBV19 to TRBJ2-3; 7 bases line up with TRBD1. Germline V lookup: CDR1 LNHDA, CDR2 SQIVND (reference sequence). The V gene end was trimmed by 6 bases and the J gene end by 3 bases; junction bases not matched to a gene: 6. The CDR3 runs to 14 residues. The CDR3 here is CASSLGQLTDTQYF. CDR3 bases: TGTGCCAGTAGCCTGGGACAGTTAACAGATACGCAGTATTTT. Complete variable domain (other parts from reference TRBV19 and TRBJ2-3): DGGITQSPKYLFRKEGQNVTLSCEQNLNHDAMYWYRQDPGQGLRLIYYSQIVNDFQKGDIAEGYSVSREKKESFPLTVTSAQKNPTAFYLCASSLGQLTDTQYFGPGTRLTVL.

At least ten counts were recorded for this clonotype. The gene calls are TRBV5-1 and TRBJ2-7; 7 nucleotides agree with TRBD1. The germline V gene has CDR1 SGHRS and CDR2 YFSETQ. The CDR3 length is 14 residues. V lost 4 bases, J lost 0 bases, and 4 bases stayed unmatched. CDR3 loop: CASSRDSSSYEQYF. CDR3 sequence (DNA): TGCGCCAGCAGCCGGGACAGTAGCTCCTACGAGCAGTACTTC.

This clonotype came up a few times. The chain recombines TRBV3-1 with TRBJ2-7; D may be TRBD1 or TRBD2 (6 bases each). The germline V gene has CDR1 LGHDT and CDR2 YNNKEL (reference sequence). CDR3 size: 17 residues. Trimming removed 7 bases from V and 1 base from J, with 23 bases in between. CDR3 in amino acids: CASTNTPGARGSYEQYF. The CDR3 DNA follows: TGTGCCAGCACCAACACCCCGGGGGCTAGGGGATCCTACGAGCAGTACTTC.

This clonotype appeared a few times. The chain has TRBV2 and TRBJ1-4; a weak D match, TRBD1 (5 bases). This CDR3 has 15 amino acids. Germline values: CDR1 SNHLY, CDR2 FYNNEI. V was trimmed by 0 bases and J by 7 bases, leaving 12 bases between them. CDR3 nucleotide sequence: TGTGCCAGCAGTGAAGCACAGGCCGGCGGTGAAAAACTGTTTTTT. It codes for CASSEAQAGGEKLFF. Looking up the rest from reference TRBV2 and TRBJ1-4 gives the full variable domain: EPEVTQTPSHQVTQMGQEVILRCVPISNHLYFYWYRQILGQKVEFLVSFYNNEISEKSEIFDDQFSVERPDGSNFTLKIRSTKLEDSAMYFCASSEAQAGGEKLFFGSGTQLSVL.

The V gene is TRBV29-1, the J gene TRBJ1-4, with D unclear. V gave up 4 bases and J gave up 7 bases, with 7 bases separating them. This CDR3 spans 11 amino acids. CDR1 and CDR2 (germline): SQVTM, ANQGSEA. The CDR3 here is CSVVAFEKLFF. The CDR3 DNA reads TGCAGCGTTGTGGCATTTGAAAAACTGTTTTTT.

The table lists this clonotype with a few counts. The chain couples TRBV12-3 or TRBV12-4 to TRBJ2-3, with a tentative D call TRBD1 (6 bases). The CDR3 length is 17 residues. Deletions cut 5 bases from V and 4 bases from J, with 22 bases between. The CDR3 bases are TGTGCCAGCAGTCAAGGGGACAAGACAACCGTAGCAGATACGCAGTATTTT. This encodes CASSQGDKTTVADTQYF.

CDR3 protein: CASSLLFLTLNNEQFF. The CDR3 nucleotides are TGTGCCAGCAGTTTATTGTTCTTGACCCTTAACAATGAGCAGTTCTTC. The genes are TRBV27 and TRBJ2-1; no clear D. The V and J ends lost 1 base and 5 bases respectively, with 15 bases between them. This CDR3 spans 16 amino acids. In germline, CDR1 is MNHEY, CDR2 SMNVEV (reference sequence).

This clonotype was seen repeatedly, ten times or more. This chain links TRBV14 with TRBJ1-6, with D perhaps matching TRBD1 (5 bases). The ends were cut back, 4 bases at V and 7 bases at J, with 11 bases in the middle. The CDR3 loop spans 14 amino acids. Germline CDR1 is SGHDN and CDR2 is FVKESK. CDR3 nucleotide sequence: TGTGCCAGCAGCCTTGTAGGGACCAATTCACCCCTCCACTTT. Translating gives CASSLVGTNSPLHF.

This rearrangement joins TRBV5-1 to TRBJ2-7; a weak D match, TRBD1 (5 bases). V was pared by 2 bases and J by 0 bases, with 12 bases between. The CDR3 is 15 amino acids. Germline-derived CDR1 and CDR2 are SGHRS and YFSETQ. In DNA, the CDR3 is TGCGCCAGCAGCTTTTCGGCAGGGTACTCCTACGAGCAGTACTTC. Residues: CASSFSAGYSYEQYF.